Following are 5 T cell receptor beta chains from one sample sequenced in a study of identical twins. TCRdb independently ran MiXCR on the 5' RACE reads; one entry per CDR3 protein. The sample lists 400,000 to 500,000 distinct CDR3 sequences; roughly 20% were seen once. The sample was naive T cells sorted from blood. The receptors shown here come from a man aged 50 to 60 in good health.

V usage is TRBV28 and J usage is TRBJ1-2, with TRBD1 identical over 7 bases. CDR1 is MDHEN, CDR2 SYDVKM, per germline. Trimming took 5 bases from V and 3 from J; bases not matched to a gene: 6. This CDR3 contains 14 residues. CDR3 in DNA: TGTGCCAGCAGTCCACTACAGGGGTACTATGGCTACACCTTC. Translation gives CASSPLQGYYGYTF.

This clonotype was seen many times. The V call is TRBV20-1, the J call TRBJ1-1; D is perhaps TRBD1 (5 bases). Trimming removed 1 base from V and 0 bases from J, with 12 bases in between. The CDR3 is 15 amino acids. Germline CDR1 reads DFQATT; CDR2 reads SNEGSKA (reference sequence). The CDR3 sequence is CSARGRQNMNTEAFF. CDR3 coding DNA: TGCAGTGCTAGAGGAAGACAGAACATGAACACTGAAGCTTTCTTT.

This chain joins TRBV28 and TRBJ2-3; perhaps TRBD2 as D (6 bases). V was trimmed by 6 bases and J by 13 bases, leaving 20 bases between them. Per the germline V gene, CDR1 is MDHEN and CDR2 is SYDVKM. CDR3 length: 13 amino acids. As DNA, the CDR3 is TGTGCCAGCAGCCCCCCGGTCCCGGGACTGAAGTATTTT. Its translation is CASSPPVPGLKYF.

This clonotype was counted ten times or more. The V gene is TRBV3-1, the J gene TRBJ2-7, with D perhaps TRBD2 (6 bases). The V gene's germline CDR1 is LGHDT and CDR2 YNNKEL (reference sequence). V shed 4 bases and J shed 0 bases, with 19 bases lying between them. The CDR3 contains 17 residues. CDR3 in amino acids: CASSPYRRDPLSYEQYF. The CDR3 coding sequence is TGTGCCAGCAGCCCCTATCGGCGGGACCCACTCTCCTACGAGCAGTACTTC.

This clonotype has only a few counts. The chain carries TRBV4-2 and TRBJ2-1, with 9 bases aligning to TRBD2. Germline CDR1 reads LGHNA; CDR2 reads YNFKEQ. Losses at the gene ends were 2 bases for V and 1 base for J; bases not matched to a gene: 3. This CDR3 region has 16 residues. CDR3 residues: CASSQQSGGSYNEQFF. The CDR3 coding sequence is TGTGCCAGCAGCCAACAAAGCGGGGGGTCCTACAATGAGCAGTTCTTC.